The TCR beta chain described here comes from a study of blood T cell repertoires in COVID-19. Study as a whole: Sites in the United States, Italy and Spain provided acute and convalescent COVID-19 samples.

TCRdb's table, derived via immunoSEQ multiplex PCR, lists solely in-frame clones and lacks some. Of fewer than 200,000 clones detected, more than 75% appear once; the ten largest clones hold 8.6%. The CDR3 consists of 12 residues. The germline gives CDR1 MNHEY, CDR2 SVGAGI. Trimming at V came to 6 bases and at J to 12 bases, leaving 5 bases not matched to a gene. The chain links TRBV6-5 to TRBJ2-1, with 10 bases lining up with TRBD1. Sequencing used peripheral blood. This receptor was identified in a woman aged 50 to 60 with active or convalescent COVID-19. CDR3 bases: TGTGCCAGCAGGGCCCGGACAGGGGGGCAGTTCTTC. This sequence encodes CASRARTGGQFF.